This TCR beta chain derives from a study of blood T cell repertoires in COVID-19. About the study: Donors in the United States, Italy and Spain gave samples during acute or convalescent COVID-19. PBMCs, B-cell-depleted T cells, or T cells were the source of the cDNA or gDNA that made up the material.

Original data processing: Estimates of nucleated cell counts were drawn from the amplification of reference gene primers. Generated by immunoSEQ multiplex PCR, the TCRdb table keeps only in-frame clones and is missing some. V, J and clone size derive from that table, while D and trimming were established from the DNA sequence. The sample holds 200,000 to 250,000 clones, roughly four fifths seen once. The CDR3 consists of 15 residues. The V segment lost 3 bases and the J segment 4 bases; nucleotides outside the gene matches: 7. CDR1 SNHLY and CDR2 FYNNEI come from the germline V gene. The source of this sequence is a man older than 75 with acute or convalescent COVID-19. This chain uses TRBV2 with TRBJ1-2; 8 positions match TRBD1. Specimen: peripheral blood. CDR3 in amino acids: CASSDTTGGSYGYTF. The CDR3 nucleotides are TGTGCCAGCAGTGATACTACAGGGGGGAGCTATGGCTACACCTTC.